The rows below give T cell receptor beta chains drawn from one sample of a study of blood T cell repertoires in COVID-19. Profiling relied on immunoSEQ multiplex PCR, and the TCRdb table lists in-frame clones only, not all of them. The sample records about 140,000 clones, around four fifths being singletons. Sequencing was carried out using PBMCs or T cells enriched from blood (not recorded which). The receptors come from a woman in her fifties or sixties with acute COVID-19. Both conserved end residues are part of each CDR3. D genes are given only for firm matches. Not all rows give a size; the values are once, few, many and, for expanded clones, a class.

NA	TRBV5-5	NA	TRBJ1-5	TGTGCCAGCAGCCTGGGCCCGGGAAGGGGGCAGCCCCAGCATTTT	CASSLGPGRGQPQHF
NA	TRBV29-1	NA	TRBJ2-7	TGCAGCGTTCAAGTCAGAAACTACGAGCAGTACTTC	CSVQVRNYEQYF
NA	TRBV7-3	TRBD2	TRBJ2-1	TGTGCCAGCAGCGTACTAGCGGGAGGCAATGAGCAGTTCTTC	CASSVLAGGNEQFF
NA	TRBV9	NA	TRBJ1-2	TGTGCCAGCAGCTTAAACCAGGGGAACGGCTACACCTTC	CASSLNQGNGYTF
NA	TRBV30	TRBD1	TRBJ1-5	TGTGCCTTGGGACAGGGGGCTTGGAATCAGCCCCAGCATTTT	CALGQGAWNQPQHF
NA	TRBV7-9	TRBD1	TRBJ1-2	TGTGCCAGCAGCCTACCGACAGGGAGGAACTATGGCTACACCTTC	CASSLPTGRNYGYTF
NA	TRBV7-9	NA	TRBJ2-7	TGTGCCAGCAGCTTACTGGGGCCCTCTTACGAGCAGTACTTC	CASSLLGPSYEQYF
NA	TRBV16	TRBD2	TRBJ2-1	TGTGCCAGCAGCCAATTAGCGGGAGCAAGCTCCTACAATGAGCAGTTCTTC	CASSQLAGASSYNEQFF
few	TRBV4-3	NA	TRBJ1-5	TGCGCCAGCAGCCAAGACCGAGTACTACAGCCCCAGCATTTT	CASSQDRVLQPQHF
NA	TRBV19	NA	TRBJ2-3	TGTGCCAGTAGTATAGTATGGGAGGATACGCAGTATTTT	CASSIVWEDTQYF
once	TRBV3-1/TRBV3-2	NA	TRBJ1-1	TGTGCCAGCAGCCAAATAAGGGGTGAAGCTTTCTTT	CASSQIRGEAFF
NA	TRBV5-1	TRBD2	TRBJ2-3	TGCGCCAGCAGCCCGGCGATAGCGGGAGGGGGCACAGATACGCAGTATTTT	CASSPAIAGGGTDTQYF
NA	TRBV3-1/TRBV3-2	NA	TRBJ1-6	TGTGCCAGCAGCCGAACCAGCGGCAATTCACCCCTCCACTTT	CASSRTSGNSPLHF
NA	TRBV19	NA	TRBJ1-4	TGTGCCAGTAGTATAGGGGGAGGCCCTGAAAAACTGTTTTTT	CASSIGGGPEKLFF
NA	TRBV9	NA	TRBJ1-2	TGTGCCAGCAGCGTGATTTCGTGGGGGGATGGCTACACCTTC	CASSVISWGDGYTF
NA	TRBV5-1	NA	TRBJ2-1	TGCGCCAGCAGTTCGGGGTATTACAATGAGCAGTTCTTC	CASSSGYYNEQFF
once	TRBV10-2	TRBD2	TRBJ2-7	TGCGCCAGCAGTGAGATGAGGTTAGGGCGGGAGTATTACGAGCAGTACTTC	CASSEMRLGREYYEQYF
once	TRBV27	NA	TRBJ2-5	TGTGCCAGCAGTAGGGACACCCAAGAGACCCAGTACTTC	CASSRDTQETQYF
NA	TRBV18	TRBD1	TRBJ2-7	TGTGCCAGCTCTCCTGGGACAGGGAACTACGAGCAGTACTTC	CASSPGTGNYEQYF
NA	TRBV5-5	NA	TRBJ2-1	TGTGCCAGCAGCCGCCAAGAGGAGCTGGGTGAGCAGTTCTTC	CASSRQEELGEQFF
few	TRBV6-4	NA	TRBJ2-1	TGTGCCAGCAGTGGGCAGGGTGGTACAAATGAGCAGTTCTTC	CASSGQGGTNEQFF
NA	TRBV29-1	NA	TRBJ1-1	TGCAGCGTAGGGCGGCCAGGGACTGAAGCTTTCTTT	CSVGRPGTEAFF
NA	TRBV30	TRBD1	TRBJ1-2	TGTGCCTGGAGTTTAACAGGGGATCGGGGCTACACCTTC	CAWSLTGDRGYTF
once	TRBV27	NA	TRBJ2-7	TGTGCCAGCAGTTTTCGGGGTGGTGTGGGAGGGGGCGAGCAGTACTTC	CASSFRGGVGGGEQYF
NA	TRBV7-9	NA	TRBJ1-3	TGTGCCTCCGTAGGGGACTCTGGAAACACCATATATTTT	CASVGDSGNTIYF
once	TRBV27	TRBD1	TRBJ1-5	TGTGCCAGCAGTCGACAGGGTAGCAATCAGCCCCAGCATTTT	CASSRQGSNQPQHF
NA	TRBV5-1	NA	TRBJ1-2	TGCGCCAGCAGCCCGGAGGGACGGGAAAGAGGAACCTTC	CASSPEGRERGTF
NA	TRBV4-1	NA	TRBJ2-7	TGCGCCAGCAGCCACCAAAAGATCGGCTACGAGCAGTACTTC	CASSHQKIGYEQYF